The sequence of this T cell receptor beta chain was determined in a study of regulatory T cells in long-lasting Graves disease. This clonotype was detected ten times or more. Time point indicated: persistent/refractory GD, antithyroid drugs over 5 years with positive TRAb. The TCR library was prepared using RNA isolated from PBMCs. Construction of the TCR beta libraries employed iRepertoire HTBI primers in conjunction with Arm-PCR of CDR3 regions. A single record per CDR3 protein comes from TCRdb applying MiXCR to the multiplex PCR reads. This sample carries 350,000 to 450,000 distinct CDR3 sequences, around 23% of them seen once, and the ten largest clones take 25% to 30%. CDR3 size: 13 residues. V was shortened by 5 bases and J by 3 bases, with 11 bases between the two germline ends.

The chain carries TRBV12-3 or TRBV12-4 and TRBJ2-7; possibly TRBD2 for D (5 bases). This TCR came from a woman between 40 and 50 years old with Graves disease. Sequences were derived from peripheral blood mononuclear cells (PBMCs), sampled when the disease was refractory, from a patient treated with antithyroid drugs. CDR3 bases: TGTGCCAGCAGTCGCACACTAGTCTACGAGCAGTACTTC. This gives the protein CASSRTLVYEQYF.